This T cell receptor beta chain was sequenced in a study of T cells in Graves' hyperthyroidism and ophthalmopathy. At least ten counts were recorded for this clonotype. The germline gives CDR1 GTSNPN, CDR2 SVGIG (reference sequence). The CDR3 is 12 residues long. Trimming cost V 0 bases and J 9 bases, with 12 bases left between them. TCR beta CDR3 sequences were amplified from RNA transcripts. A set of HTBI primers served as the primers for a first-round RT-PCR of the TCR CDR3. TCRdb called the multiplex PCR reads again in MiXCR, with one record for every CDR3 protein. The sample comprises around 300,000 distinct CDR3 sequences, more than 10% of which are singletons, and almost 8% rests with the top ten.

The sequenced material came from blood. This rearrangement joins TRBV30 to TRBJ2-7, with D uncertain. The source is a woman under 40 with Graves' hyperthyroidism that later progressed to Graves' ophthalmopathy. CDR3 in amino acids: CAWSVANRVQYF. The DNA for the CDR3 is TGTGCCTGGAGTGTAGCTAATCGTGTGCAGTACTTC.